The next 27 T cell receptor beta chains were all read from a single sample in a study of blood T cell repertoires in COVID-19. Profiled with immunoSEQ multiplex PCR; TCRdb holds only in-frame clones, not every one. Seen here are about 210,000 clones, 70% to 90% observed once, and the top ten hold less than 5%. The sample was PBMCs or T cells enriched from blood (not recorded which). These receptors were taken from a woman in her thirties or forties with acute COVID-19.

This sequence joins TRBV19 and TRBJ1-2; 8 bases are shared with TRBD1. V shed 11 bases and J 7 bases; nucleotides not matched to a gene: 15. Germline V CDR1 and CDR2: LNHDA, SQIVND (reference sequence). The CDR3 loop spans 14 amino acids. The CDR3 loop is CASDAAGTGLGYTF. The CDR3 DNA sequence: TGTGCCTCCGACGCCGCCGGGACAGGCCTTGGCTACACCTTC.

This chain joins TRBV2 and TRBJ1-6; 7 bases are a match to TRBD1. Germline-derived CDR1 and CDR2 are SNHLY and FYNNEI. This CDR3 comprises 15 residues. V was clipped by 6 bases and J by 9 bases; unmatched bases: 11. The CDR3 sequence is CASRGTDRVSSPLHF. The CDR3 nucleotides read TGTGCCAGCAGGGGGACCGACAGGGTGTCTTCACCCCTCCACTTT.

This rearrangement joins TRBV13 to TRBJ2-5, with D possibly TRBD2 on 6 matching bases. This CDR3 region has 15 residues. Germline V gene lookup returns CDR1 PRHDT and CDR2 FYEKMQ (reference sequence). Trimming took 4 bases from V and 3 from J, leaving 15 bases between them. CDR3 in amino acids: CASSSGVGLEETQYF. The CDR3 DNA reads TGTGCCAGCAGCTCGGGAGTGGGGTTGGAAGAGACCCAGTACTTC.

The genes are TRBV2 and TRBJ1-6, with D tentatively TRBD1 (5 bases). The germline V and J ends were trimmed by 7 bases and 7 bases, with 14 bases remaining between them. The CDR3 contains 14 residues. Germline CDR1 and CDR2: SNHLY and FYNNEI. The CDR3 spells CASNGHRGNSPLHF. In DNA, the CDR3 is TGTGCCAGCAACGGTCACCGGGGGAATTCACCCCTCCACTTT.

Ten or more counts support this clone. This chain connects TRBV18 to TRBJ1-2, with TRBD1 matching 7 bases. CDR1 KGHSH and CDR2 LQKENI come from the germline V gene. The CDR3 has 13 amino acids. The V and J ends lost 3 bases and 8 bases, in that order; junction bases with no gene match: 6. Written as DNA, the CDR3 is TGTGCCAGCTCACCGACAGGGCCGGGGGGCTACACCTTC. Protein product: CASSPTGPGGYTF.

A single count supports this clone. In nucleotides, the CDR3 is TGTGCCAGCAGTTACTTAGCGGCTCCCACAGATACGCAGTATTTT. It yields the protein CASSYLAAPTDTQYF. The chain uses TRBV6-5 and TRBJ2-3, with a possible D match to TRBD2 (6 bases). Trimming shortened V by 1 base and J by 2 bases, and 10 bases separated the two germline ends. The CDR3 covers 15 residues. Per the germline V gene, CDR1 is MNHEY and CDR2 is SVGAGI.

The chain combines TRBV5-1 with TRBJ2-7, with D possibly TRBD2 on 6 matching bases. The CDR3 is made up of 13 amino acids. Trimming stripped 1 base from V and 7 bases from J, with 12 bases between. Germline CDR1 SGHRS, CDR2 YFSETQ. The CDR3 is CASSLKQAGEQYF. DNA for the CDR3: TGCGCCAGCAGCTTGAAACAGGCGGGGGAGCAGTACTTC.

The rearrangement uses TRBV6-2 or TRBV6-3 and TRBJ2-7, with 8 positions matching TRBD1. V lost 6 bases and J lost 4; bases outside the gene matches: 11. Germline assignment: CDR1 MNHEY and CDR2 SVGEGT. CDR3 length equals 15 residues. CDR3 bases: TGTGCCAGCAGCCAGAGCGACAGGGGACGGTACGAGCAGTACTTC. Protein product: CASSQSDRGRYEQYF.

The rearrangement joins TRBV6-2 or TRBV6-3 to TRBJ1-5; no reliable D call. Germline V lookup: CDR1 MNHEY, CDR2 SVGEGT. This CDR3 has 13 residues. V was pared by 0 bases and J by 5 bases, with 5 bases between. In DNA, the CDR3 is TGTGCCAGCAGTTACTCACAACATCAGCCCCAGCATTTT. Translating gives CASSYSQHQPQHF.

The rearrangement joins TRBV14 to TRBJ2-5; 9 positions match TRBD2. Trimming removed 1 base from V and 5 bases from J; junction bases left unmatched: 5. The CDR3 spans 15 residues. CDR1 and CDR2 from the germline V gene are SGHDN and FVKESK. The CDR3 coding sequence is TGTGCCAGCAGCCAAGGGACCCTAGCGGGGGAGACCCAGTACTTC. It yields the protein CASSQGTLAGETQYF.

CDR3: CASSRAGGAGGRNEQFF. Here the CDR3 DNA reads TGTGCCAGCAGCCGCGCCGGGGGAGCGGGGGGTAGGAATGAGCAGTTCTTC. The chain is built from TRBV6-2 or TRBV6-3 and TRBJ2-1; TRBD2 aligns across 9 bases. Unmatched junction bases numbered 16, after V lost 6 bases and J lost 7 bases. CDR1 is MNHEY, CDR2 SVGEGT, per germline. The CDR3 sequence is 17 residues long.

The chain links TRBV6-5 to TRBJ1-5, with 7 bases fitting TRBD1. Germline trimming cut 6 bases from V and 4 bases from J; bases unmatched to any gene: 0. The germline CDR1 and CDR2 sequences are MNHEY and SVGAGI. CDR3 length equals 12 residues. CDR3 sequence reads: CASRQGNQPQHF. CDR3 nucleotides: TGTGCCAGCAGACAGGGGAATCAGCCCCAGCATTTT.

The chain carries TRBV2 and TRBJ1-1; D perhaps matches TRBD1 (5 bases). The germline V and J ends were trimmed by 7 bases and 8 bases, with 14 bases remaining between them. Germline CDR1 reads SNHLY; CDR2 reads FYNNEI. The CDR3 spans 12 residues. CDR3 DNA: TGTGCCAGCACCAATCGGGGGGAAGAAGCTTTCTTT. It encodes CASTNRGEEAFF. Combining the CDR3 with reference TRBV2 and TRBJ1-1 gives the whole variable domain EPEVTQTPSHQVTQMGQEVILRCVPISNHLYFYWYRQILGQKVEFLVSFYNNEISEKSEIFDDQFSVERPDGSNFTLKIRSTKLEDSAMYFCASTNRGEEAFFGQGTRLTVV.

The chain carries TRBV3-1 (or the pseudogene TRBV3-2) and TRBJ2-3; TRBD1 aligns across 9 bases. CDR1 and CDR2 (germline): LGHDT, YNNKEL (reference sequence). Germline trimming cut 5 bases from V and 5 bases from J; bases unmatched to any gene: 5. This CDR3 has 14 residues. The CDR3 region has the DNA TGTGCCAGCAGCTCGGGACAGGGTAGAGATACGCAGTATTTT. It specifies CASSSGQGRDTQYF.

The rearrangement uses TRBV28 and TRBJ2-3, with 8 bases lining up with TRBD2. With 8 bases clipped from V and 8 bases from J, the junction kept 9 bases outside the gene matches. This CDR3 has 13 amino acids. CDR1 MDHEN and CDR2 SYDVKM come from the germline V gene. The CDR3 DNA reads as TGTGCCAGCGGAGCGGGAGCGCTGGGTACGCAGTATTTT. Amino acid sequence: CASGAGALGTQYF.

This clone was observed a single time. The V and J genes are TRBV27 and TRBJ2-6, with 8 bases matching TRBD1. Unmatched junction bases numbered 7, after V lost 5 bases and J lost 1 base. The CDR3 is 17 residues long. Germline V gives CDR1 MNHEY, CDR2 SMNVEV (reference sequence). The CDR3 coding sequence is TGTGCCAGCAGTATAAGACAGGGGATATCTGGGGCCAACGTCCTGACTTTC. Its protein product is CASSIRQGISGANVLTF. The full variable domain, its missing parts supplied by reference TRBV27 and TRBJ2-6, is EAQVTQNPRYLITVTGKKLTVTCSQNMNHEYMSWYRQDPGLGLRQIYYSMNVEVTDKGDVPEGYKVSRKEKRNFPLILESPSPNQTSLYFCASSIRQGISGANVLTFGAGSRLTVL.

This clone was seen many times. This chain links TRBV3-1 (or the pseudogene TRBV3-2) with TRBJ2-1, with D possibly TRBD2 on 6 matching bases. V lost 2 bases to trimming and J lost 9 bases, with 8 bases between them. This CDR3 spans 12 amino acids. CDR1 LGHDT and CDR2 YNNKEL come from the germline V gene (reference sequence). This CDR3 reads CASSQSGVEQFF. In nucleotides, the CDR3 is TGTGCCAGCAGCCAATCGGGAGTTGAGCAGTTCTTC.

The genes are TRBV11-3 and TRBJ1-2; D not resolved. Germline-derived CDR1 and CDR2 are SGHNT and YENEEA. V lost 1 base and J lost 1, with 4 bases in between. The CDR3 loop spans 13 amino acids. For the CDR3, the DNA is TGTGCCAGCAGCTTAGGGAGTAACTATGGCTACACCTTC. It is translated as CASSLGSNYGYTF.

The V call is TRBV6-2 or TRBV6-3, the J call TRBJ2-7; 12 bases fit TRBD2. The V and J ends lost 2 bases and 3 bases, in that order; junction bases with no gene match: 2. The CDR3 covers 15 residues. Germline V gene data show CDR1 as MNHEY and CDR2 as SVGEGT. CDR3 in DNA: TGTGCCAGCAGTTACGGGACTAGCGGGTACTACGAGCAGTACTTC. Translation: CASSYGTSGYYEQYF.

J is TRBJ2-4 and V is TRBV4-3; 7 bases agree with TRBD2. CDR1 is LGHNA and CDR2 is YSLEER in the germline V gene. Germline trimming cut 3 bases from V and 0 bases from J; bases unmatched to any gene: 8. CDR3 size: 17 residues. This CDR3 is CASSHLAGPLAKNIQYF. CDR3 nucleotide sequence: TGCGCCAGCAGCCATTTAGCGGGTCCCCTAGCCAAAAACATTCAGTACTTC.

The chain carries TRBV19 and TRBJ2-1; a possible D gene is TRBD1 (6 bases). CDR1 LNHDA and CDR2 SQIVND come from the germline V gene (reference sequence). This CDR3 contains 15 residues. V lost 6 bases and J 10 bases, leaving 22 bases between the germline ends. The CDR3 protein is CASSPLLGAAKEQFF. The CDR3 nucleotides read TGTGCCAGTAGCCCTCTGTTGGGGGCTGCCAAGGAGCAGTTCTTC.

This chain links TRBV28 with TRBJ1-5, with D unclear. V was cut by 6 bases and J by 0 bases, with 12 bases left in between. From germline, CDR1 is MDHEN and CDR2 SYDVKM. This CDR3 has 15 amino acids. The chain's CDR3 is CASSARLYSNQPQHF. In DNA, the CDR3 is TGTGCCAGCAGCGCGAGGCTCTATAGCAATCAGCCCCAGCATTTT.

V gene TRBV7-8 combines with J gene TRBJ2-3; 9 bases match TRBD1. V was clipped by 5 bases and J by 3 bases; unmatched bases: 9. Germline V CDR1 and CDR2: SGHVS, FQNEAQ. The CDR3 runs 16 residues. CDR3 nucleotides: TGTGCCAGCAGCGGGTACGGGACAGGGATAACAGATACGCAGTATTTT. Encoded protein: CASSGYGTGITDTQYF.

V gene TRBV5-4 combines with J gene TRBJ2-2; 11 nucleotides align to TRBD2. The CDR3 has 17 amino acids. Germline loops: CDR1 SGHNT, CDR2 YYREEE (reference sequence). The V and J ends lost 3 bases and 6 bases, in that order; junction bases with no gene match: 10. Written as DNA, the CDR3 is TGTGCCAGCAGCTGGGATAGTAGCGGGAGGGTAGCCGGGGAGCTGTTTTTT. Its protein is CASSWDSSGRVAGELFF.

This sequence joins TRBV13 and TRBJ1-1, with TRBD1 matching over 7 bases. The V and J ends lost 6 bases and 5 bases, in that order; junction bases with no gene match: 9. This CDR3 region has 14 residues. The germline gives CDR1 PRHDT, CDR2 FYEKMQ (reference sequence). CDR3 in DNA: TGTGCCAGCAGAGGGGGCGGCTTTTGGACTGAAGCTTTCTTT. This encodes CASRGGGFWTEAFF.

V gene TRBV28 combines with J gene TRBJ1-2; 7 nucleotides agree with TRBD1. CDR1 MDHEN and CDR2 SYDVKM come from the germline V gene. CDR3 length: 13 amino acids. J lost 4 bases, V lost 5 bases, and 4 bases had no gene match. The CDR3 sequence is CASSGTGVYGYTF. The CDR3 DNA is TGTGCCAGCAGTGGAACAGGGGTCTATGGCTACACCTTC.

The chain recombines TRBV5-1 with TRBJ2-1, with D possibly TRBD2 on 6 matching bases. CDR3 length: 15 residues. Germline V CDR1 and CDR2: SGHRS, YFSETQ. V dropped 1 base and J dropped 6 bases, with 14 bases sitting between them. In nucleotides, the CDR3 is TGCGCCAGCAGCTTGTCGGCGGGGAGCCTCAATGAGCAGTTCTTC. The encoded protein is CASSLSAGSLNEQFF. Looking up the rest from reference TRBV5-1 and TRBJ2-1 gives the full variable domain: KAGVTQTPRYLIKTRGQQVTLSCSPISGHRSVSWYQQTPGQGLQFLFEYFSETQRNKGNFPGRFSGRQFSNSRSEMNVSTLELGDSALYLCASSLSAGSLNEQFFGPGTRLTVL.